What follows are 13 T cell receptor beta chains derived from one specimen sequenced in a study of T cell clonotyping in hematopoietic cell transplantation. The table came from immunoSEQ multiplex PCR; TCRdb's copy has only in-frame clones and leaves some out. The table shows thousands of clones, with roughly a third occurring only once. This specimen was peripheral blood mononuclear cells, taken 30 days after allogeneic stem cell transplant. Receptors were obtained from a female patient in her 60s who had an allogeneic stem cell transplant, so the T cells may come from the graft donor. Some clones in this sample may be carry-over from other donors' samples.

V is TRBV7-6 and J is TRBJ2-1; 7 bases are shared with TRBD1. Trimming at V came to 6 bases and at J to 7 bases, leaving 0 bases not matched to a gene. Germline values: CDR1 SGHVS, CDR2 FNYEAQ. This CDR3 is 11 amino acids long. The DNA of the CDR3 is TGTGCCAGCAGACAGGGGAATGAGCAGTTCTTC. This codes for CASRQGNEQFF.

This rearrangement joins TRBV30 to TRBJ1-1; 7 nucleotides agree with TRBD1. The J segment lost 4 bases and the V segment lost 1 base, leaving 6 bases of the junction unmatched. Germline CDR1 and CDR2: GTSNPN and SVGIG (reference sequence). This CDR3 region has 14 residues. CDR3 protein: CAWSATGKGTEAFF. The CDR3 DNA reads TGTGCCTGGAGTGCGACAGGGAAGGGCACTGAAGCTTTCTTT.

V is TRBV30 and J is TRBJ1-1; 7 bases map to TRBD1. V dropped 2 bases and J dropped 7; count of bases not matched to a gene: 7. Germline CDR1 GTSNPN, CDR2 SVGIG (reference sequence). The CDR3 has 13 amino acids. This CDR3 reads CAWSSPDRFEAFF. The CDR3 DNA follows: TGTGCCTGGAGTTCCCCGGACAGGTTTGAAGCTTTCTTT. Filled out from reference TRBV30 and TRBJ1-1, the complete variable domain reads SQTIHQWPATLVQPVGSPLSLECTVEGTSNPNLYWYRQAAGRGLQLLFYSVGIGQISSEVPQNLSASRPQDRQFILSSKKLLLSDSGFYLCAWSSPDRFEAFFGQGTRLTVV.

The chain recombines TRBV6-1 with TRBJ1-1; D not certain. Germline lookup yields CDR1 MNHNS and CDR2 SASEGT. V lost 2 bases and J 0 bases, leaving 13 bases between the germline ends. The length of the CDR3 is 16 residues. The CDR3 DNA follows: TGTGCCAGCAGTGAATCCCGGATAATAATGAACACTGAAGCTTTCTTT. Translated, it gives CASSESRIIMNTEAFF.

This clone was detected only a few times. The chain employs TRBV30 and TRBJ2-7; the D gene is possibly TRBD1 (5 bases). CDR3 length equals 14 residues. In germline, CDR1 is GTSNPN, CDR2 SVGIG (reference sequence). V was cut by 1 base and J by 2 bases, with 12 bases left in between. In DNA, the CDR3 is TGTGCCTGGAGTGGCCCTGACAGTGCCTACGAGCAGTACTTC. Translating it yields CAWSGPDSAYEQYF.

Note on this clone: In this CDR3 the conserved last residue, phenylalanine or tryptophan, is missing, so a read error is likely. The V gene is TRBV30, the J gene TRBJ1-2; unclear D gene. The CDR3 consists of 13 residues. V was clipped by 5 bases and J by 3 bases, with 13 bases between them. The germline V gene has CDR1 GTSNPN and CDR2 SVGIG (reference sequence). CDR3 in amino acids: CAWARDLHYGYTS. The CDR3 DNA is TGTGCCTGGGCCCGGGATCTTCACTATGGCTACACCTCC.

This clone was recorded a few times. The chain employs TRBV6-5 and TRBJ1-4, with unresolved D. V lost 4 bases and J 7 bases, leaving 13 bases between the germline ends. CDR3 length: 14 residues. Germline CDR1 MNHEY, CDR2 SVGAGI. CDR3 residues: CASSSPQHSEKLFF. The CDR3 nucleotides are TGTGCCAGCAGTTCCCCACAGCACAGTGAAAAACTGTTTTTT.

The chain couples TRBV30 to TRBJ2-2, with TRBD2 as a possible D gene (6 bases). The ends were cut back, 1 base at V and 7 bases at J, with 10 bases in the middle. Germline V gene sequence: CDR1 GTSNPN, CDR2 SVGIG (reference sequence). There are 13 residues in the CDR3. The chain's CDR3 is CAWSGLASGELFF. The CDR3 DNA reads as TGTGCCTGGAGTGGGCTAGCGAGCGGGGAGCTGTTTTTT.

The chain couples TRBV5-6 to TRBJ2-2; the D gene is possibly TRBD1 (6 bases). V lost 5 bases and J lost 1, with 9 bases in between. This CDR3 contains 14 residues. Germline-derived CDR1 and CDR2 are SGHDT and YYEEEE. CDR3 sequence reads: CASRLTGNTGELFF. DNA of the CDR3: TGTGCCAGCAGATTGACAGGGAACACCGGGGAGCTGTTTTTT.

This chain connects TRBV29-1 to TRBJ2-1; 7 bases map to TRBD1. Germline CDR1 is SQVTM and CDR2 is ANQGSEA. Losses at the gene ends were 0 bases for V and 5 bases for J; bases not matched to a gene: 4. The CDR3 is 14 amino acids. CDR3 sequence: CSVEDRQGNNEQFF. The CDR3 DNA reads as TGCAGCGTTGAAGATAGACAGGGAAACAATGAGCAGTTCTTC.

This chain uses TRBV30 with TRBJ1-5, with unresolved D. Trimming pared 3 bases from V and 2 bases from J, leaving 11 bases between. Germline assignment: CDR1 GTSNPN and CDR2 SVGIG (reference sequence). The CDR3 has 14 residues. CDR3 protein: CAWREAWGNQPQHF. Here the CDR3 DNA reads TGTGCCTGGAGAGAGGCTTGGGGCAATCAGCCCCAGCATTTT.

The rearrangement joins TRBV30 to TRBJ1-3; no definite D call. Trimming pared 1 base from V and 9 bases from J, leaving 10 bases between. CDR1 is GTSNPN, CDR2 SVGIG, per germline (reference sequence). This CDR3 is built from 12 residues. CDR3 loop: CAWSGRGVTIYF. In DNA, the CDR3 is TGTGCCTGGAGTGGGCGTGGGGTCACCATATATTTT.

This clone was seen only a few times. V usage is TRBV30 and J usage is TRBJ2-7; D gene ambiguous. Trimming stripped 0 bases from V and 3 bases from J, with 9 bases between. This CDR3 has 13 amino acids. The germline V gene encodes CDR1 GTSNPN and CDR2 SVGIG (reference sequence). The CDR3, as DNA: TGTGCCTGGAGTGTAGTGGGGTTCTACGAGCAGTACTTC. Its translation: CAWSVVGFYEQYF.